What follows is one T cell receptor (beta chain) and its context. CDR1 is SGHTA, CDR2 FQGTGA, per germline. V was clipped by 5 bases and J by 2 bases; unmatched bases: 10. The CDR3 extends over 17 amino acids. The entry originates in a study of blood T cell repertoires in COVID-19. Generated by immunoSEQ multiplex PCR, the TCRdb table keeps only in-frame clones and is missing some. Of approximately 160,000 clones listed, approximately 86% are singletons. The sample was peripheral blood. This TCR was recovered from a man aged 45-65 years with active or convalescent COVID-19. V is TRBV7-3 and J is TRBJ2-2; 8 bases match TRBD1. CDR3 DNA: TGTGCCAGCAGCCCCACCAACAGGGGGTTAAACACCGGGGAGCTGTTTTTT. Amino acid sequence: CASSPTNRGLNTGELFF.